The present TCR beta chain was sequenced within a study of Ad26.COV2.S vaccination and SARS-CoV-2 variants. Across the study: A COV1001 Ad26.COV2.S trial-arm participant provided the sample. Study findings and constraints: Among vaccine recipients, spike-specific TCR breadth exceeded that of placebo recipients.

Sequencing used immunoSEQ multiplex PCR; TCRdb keeps in-frame clones, though not all of them. The sample shows some 370,000 clones, 83% of them seen only once. Treatment of the sample: some 20 received Ad26.COV2.S at low or high dose, single or two shots; 5 received placebo; per-sample allocation not given. Day 63 after the first vaccine or placebo injection was the time point for sampling. Comments on this clone: The antigen remains undetermined.

J gave up 6 bases and V 5 bases, and 6 bases lay outside the gene matches. In germline, CDR1 is SGHTA, CDR2 FQGNSA. The CDR3 loop spans 14 amino acids. Sample: peripheral blood, taken in a trial of Ad26.COV2.S vaccine versus placebo. The source is a person aged 18-65 years who received the Ad26.COV2.S COVID-19 vaccine or a placebo. This rearrangement joins TRBV7-2 to TRBJ1-1; the match to TRBD1 covers 10 bases. CDR3 nucleotide sequence: TGTGCCAGCAGCCGGGACAGGGGAGAGGCTGAAGCTTTCTTT. Its protein product is CASSRDRGEAEAFF.